The 28 T cell receptor beta chains below were found in one sample sequenced in a study of blood T cell repertoires in COVID-19. Assay: immunoSEQ multiplex PCR; the TCRdb copy retains only in-frame clones and omits some. The sample lists approximately 240,000 clones; nearly 90% were seen once. Sequenced input: peripheral blood. These receptors were taken from a woman aged 40-49 years who had recovered from COVID-19.

The chain employs TRBV3-1 (or the pseudogene TRBV3-2) and TRBJ1-2; TRBD1 matches 8 bases. Trimming took 0 bases from V and 7 from J; bases not matched to a gene: 4. Germline assignment: CDR1 LGHDT and CDR2 YNNKEL (reference sequence). The CDR3 is 14 residues long. Here the CDR3 reads CASSQDDRGRGYTF. The CDR3, as DNA: TGTGCCAGCAGCCAAGATGACAGGGGTCGTGGCTACACCTTC.

The CDR3 DNA follows: TGTGCCAGTAGTATAGGTTTTGACAGGCCACCCTATGGCTACACCTTC. Amino acid sequence: CASSIGFDRPPYGYTF. The chain employs TRBV19 and TRBJ1-2; a possible D gene is TRBD1 (6 bases). The germline CDR1 and CDR2 sequences are LNHDA and SQIVND (reference sequence). This CDR3 region has 16 residues. The V end was cut by 1 base, the J end by 4 bases, with 16 bases between.

V usage is TRBV29-1 and J usage is TRBJ1-2; 8 bases agree with TRBD1. J was trimmed by 9 bases and V by 6 bases; bases with no gene match: 12. The CDR3 extends over 13 amino acids. Germline-derived CDR1 and CDR2 are SQVTM and ANQGSEA. This CDR3 reads CSVARGREGSYTF. The CDR3 DNA reads TGCAGCGTCGCCAGGGGGCGGGAAGGGAGCTACACCTTC.

The table lists this clone with a few counts. The chain recombines TRBV4-1 with TRBJ2-1; 8 bases agree with TRBD2. The CDR3 is 16 residues long. Germline CDR1 and CDR2: MGHRA and YSYEKL. Trimming at V came to 0 bases and at J to 5 bases, leaving 6 bases not matched to a gene. CDR3 sequence (DNA): TGCGCCAGCAGCCAAGAGTTTAGCGGGACCCACAATGAGCAGTTCTTC. Encoded protein: CASSQEFSGTHNEQFF.

The chain carries TRBV5-5 and TRBJ1-1; 7 bases line up with TRBD1. There are 19 residues in the CDR3. The V and J ends lost 0 bases and 4 bases, in that order; junction bases with no gene match: 18. The germline gives CDR1 SGHKS, CDR2 YYEKEE (reference sequence). CDR3 in DNA: TGTGCCAGCAGCTTGGAGAGACAGGGACCGAAAGGGTTGGCCACTGAAGCTTTCTTT. This gives the protein CASSLERQGPKGLATEAFF.

V gene TRBV5-6 combines with J gene TRBJ2-7; D may be TRBD1 (5 bases). The length of the CDR3 is 12 residues. V dropped 4 bases and J dropped 3 bases, with 8 bases sitting between them. The germline V gene has CDR1 SGHDT and CDR2 YYEEEE. CDR3 bases: TGTGCCAGCAGCCCGCAGGGCTACGAGCAGTACTTC. Amino acids: CASSPQGYEQYF.

V and J are TRBV7-3 and TRBJ2-7, with D possibly being TRBD1 (6 bases). CDR1 and CDR2 from the germline V gene are SGHTA and FQGTGA. This CDR3 has 13 residues. The V gene lost 3 bases and the J gene lost 3 bases, with 9 bases spanning the gap. As DNA, the CDR3 is TGTGCCAGCAGCTTCCACAGGGACTACGAGCAGTACTTC. It encodes CASSFHRDYEQYF. Based on the CDR3 plus reference TRBV7-3 and TRBJ2-7, the full variable domain is GAGVSQTPSNKVTEKGKYVELRCDPISGHTALYWYRQSLGQGPEFLIYFQGTGAADDSGLPNDRFFAVRPEGSVSTLKIQRTERGDSAVYLCASSFHRDYEQYFGPGTRLTVT.

V and J are TRBV14 and TRBJ1-3; a weak D match, TRBD1 (6 bases). Per the germline V gene, CDR1 is SGHDN and CDR2 is FVKESK. The germline V and J ends were trimmed by 5 bases and 3 bases, with 26 bases remaining between them. The CDR3 loop spans 19 amino acids. CDR3 in amino acids: CASSTRNRVLVPYGNTIYF. CDR3 nucleotides: TGTGCCAGCAGCACCCGCAACAGGGTTTTAGTTCCATATGGAAACACCATATATTTT.

The chain has TRBV19 and TRBJ1-1; TRBD1 matches 9 bases. The CDR3 sequence is 16 residues long. CDR1 is LNHDA and CDR2 is SQIVND in the germline V gene (reference sequence). V lost 7 bases to trimming and J lost 1 base; unmatched junction nucleotides: 10. The CDR3 region has the DNA TGTGCCAGTACCCTGAGGACAGGGGTGACGAACACTGAAGCTTTCTTT. This sequence encodes CASTLRTGVTNTEAFF.

This clone was seen more than once but under ten times. V usage is TRBV7-3 and J usage is TRBJ1-6; TRBD1 might be the D (6 bases). The germline gives CDR1 SGHTA, CDR2 FQGTGA. The CDR3 covers 13 residues. V was pared by 5 bases and J by 7 bases, with 9 bases between. Written as DNA, the CDR3 is TGTGCCAGCAGCAGAGACAGGAATTCACCCCTCCACTTT. This encodes CASSRDRNSPLHF. Full variable domain (missing parts from reference TRBV7-3 and TRBJ1-6): GAGVSQTPSNKVTEKGKYVELRCDPISGHTALYWYRQSLGQGPEFLIYFQGTGAADDSGLPNDRFFAVRPEGSVSTLKIQRTERGDSAVYLCASSRDRNSPLHFGNGTRLTVT.

This clone appeared a few times. In DNA, the CDR3 is TGTGCCAGCAGCTATAACGCAAGGACTAGCGGGGGGGAGCTGTTTTTT. It specifies CASSYNARTSGGELFF. V usage is TRBV7-3 and J usage is TRBJ2-2, with 11 bases fitting TRBD2. The CDR3 loop spans 16 amino acids. The germline V gene encodes CDR1 SGHTA and CDR2 FQGTGA. Unmatched junction bases numbered 9, after V lost 4 bases and J lost 8 bases.

The rearrangement uses TRBV6-4 and TRBJ2-1; no clear D. Germline V gene lookup returns CDR1 MRHNA and CDR2 SNTAGT. The CDR3 sequence is 15 residues long. Trimming took 5 bases from V and 0 from J, leaving 11 bases between them. The CDR3 is CASSLDISSYNEQFF. CDR3 nucleotides: TGTGCCAGCAGTCTCGACATCTCCTCCTACAATGAGCAGTTCTTC.

The V and J genes are TRBV7-9 and TRBJ1-5; 7 nucleotides match TRBD1. Germline V lookup: CDR1 SEHNR, CDR2 FQNEAQ (reference sequence). With V trimmed by 4 bases and J by 7 bases, 13 bases remained unmatched. The CDR3 length is 16 residues. CDR3 nucleotides: TGTGCCAGCAGCTCCAACACAGGGGCACAGGGGCAGCCCCAGCATTTT. The encoded protein is CASSSNTGAQGQPQHF.

The rearrangement uses TRBV11-3 and TRBJ1-1; D might be TRBD1 (5 bases). Germline V gene lookup returns CDR1 SGHNT and CDR2 YENEEA. The CDR3 is made up of 15 amino acids. Trimming took 5 bases from V and 2 from J, leaving 15 bases between them. The CDR3 sequence: CASSKRKGYNTEAFF. The CDR3 nucleotides are TGTGCCAGCAGCAAGCGTAAGGGGTACAACACTGAAGCTTTCTTT.

The chain links TRBV11-2 to TRBJ2-7, with D possibly TRBD1 on 5 matching bases. V lost 0 bases and J 2 bases, leaving 11 bases between the germline ends. Germline lookup yields CDR1 SGHAT and CDR2 FQNNGV. The CDR3 runs 15 residues. The CDR3 DNA sequence: TGTGCCAGCAGCTTAGAGGGTAGGGGTGCCTACGAGCAGTACTTC. Translation: CASSLEGRGAYEQYF.

The J gene is TRBJ2-6, the V gene TRBV25-1, with D perhaps TRBD1 (5 bases). V lost 4 bases, J lost 0 bases, and 7 bases lay in between. Looked up from germline, CDR1 is MGHDK and CDR2 is SYGVNS. There are 15 residues in the CDR3. CDR3 bases: TGTGCCAGCAGTGGACAGCTCTCTGGGGCCAACGTCCTGACTTTC. Protein sequence: CASSGQLSGANVLTF.

This chain links TRBV7-8 with TRBJ2-7; TRBD1 is a possible D gene (6 bases). The CDR3 is 14 residues long. V was shortened by 0 bases and J by 2 bases, with 8 bases between the two germline ends. Germline CDR1 and CDR2: SGHVS and FQNEAQ. CDR3: CASSLASGAYEQYF. CDR3 sequence (DNA): TGTGCCAGCAGCTTAGCTTCAGGGGCCTACGAGCAGTACTTC.

This clone was picked up one time. This chain connects TRBV4-3 to TRBJ1-6, with D perhaps matching TRBD1 (6 bases). V shed 0 bases and J shed 11 bases, with 20 bases lying between them. This CDR3 is 17 amino acids long. The germline V gene encodes CDR1 LGHNA and CDR2 YSLEER. In DNA form, the CDR3 reads TGCGCCAGCAGCCAAGACACCCCCGGGGGGCGCATGACACCCCTCCACTTT. It is translated as CASSQDTPGGRMTPLHF.

CDR3 nucleotides: TGTGCCTGGAGTGTACCGGGCAGGACTGGGACTGAAGCTTTCTTT. The encoded protein is CAWSVPGRTGTEAFF. The V and J genes are TRBV30 and TRBJ1-1, with unresolved D. In germline, CDR1 is GTSNPN, CDR2 SVGIG (reference sequence). This CDR3 contains 15 residues. V was trimmed by 0 bases and J by 5 bases, leaving 16 bases between them.

This clone was counted a single time. The V gene is TRBV5-1, the J gene TRBJ2-5; weak D call: TRBD2 (5 bases). CDR1 is SGHRS and CDR2 is YFSETQ in the germline V gene. The CDR3 runs 15 residues. Trimming pared 1 base from V and 2 bases from J, leaving 12 bases between. CDR3 region: CASSLLGTRQETQYF. DNA for the CDR3: TGCGCCAGCAGCTTGTTGGGAACTAGGCAAGAGACCCAGTACTTC.

The rearrangement links TRBV5-1 to TRBJ1-6; no clear D. Germline V gene sequence: CDR1 SGHRS, CDR2 YFSETQ. Trimming took 0 bases from V and 7 from J, leaving 8 bases between them. This CDR3 is 14 amino acids long. The CDR3 DNA reads as TGCGCCAGCAGCTTGGTCGGGAAGAATTCACCCCTCCACTTT. Its protein is CASSLVGKNSPLHF.

This chain uses TRBV9 with TRBJ2-7, with D tentatively TRBD1 (5 bases). CDR3 length: 13 amino acids. Germline V CDR1 and CDR2: SGDLS, YYNGEE. V dropped 3 bases and J dropped 7 bases, with 14 bases sitting between them. CDR3 residues: CASSATGIGEQYF. CDR3 DNA: TGTGCCAGCAGCGCTACAGGAATCGGAGAGCAGTACTTC. The full variable domain, completed using reference TRBV9 and TRBJ2-7, is DSGVTQTPKHLITATGQRVTLRCSPRSGDLSVYWYQQSLDQGLQFLIQYYNGEERAKGNILERFSAQQFPDLHSELNLSSLELGDSALYFCASSATGIGEQYFGPGTRLTVT.

The V and J genes are TRBV19 and TRBJ2-7, with TRBD1 matching over 11 bases. This CDR3 region has 17 residues. Germline assignment: CDR1 LNHDA and CDR2 SQIVND (reference sequence). V dropped 4 bases and J dropped 3; count of bases not matched to a gene: 11. CDR3 in DNA: TGTGCCAGTAGTACCCCCGGGGGGACAGGGGGTGGCTACGAGCAGTACTTC. Translating gives CASSTPGGTGGGYEQYF. Combining the CDR3 with reference TRBV19 and TRBJ2-7 gives the whole variable domain DGGITQSPKYLFRKEGQNVTLSCEQNLNHDAMYWYRQDPGQGLRLIYYSQIVNDFQKGDIAEGYSVSREKKESFPLTVTSAQKNPTAFYLCASSTPGGTGGGYEQYFGPGTRLTVT.

This clone was seen a single time. CDR3 residues: CASSSQTEAFF. The DNA for the CDR3 is TGTGCCAGCAGCTCCCAGACTGAAGCTTTCTTT. The V call is TRBV7-9, the J call TRBJ1-1; no reliable D call. CDR3 length: 11 amino acids. V shed 4 bases and J shed 5 bases, with 5 bases lying between them. Germline CDR1 is SEHNR and CDR2 is FQNEAQ (reference sequence).

The chain recombines TRBV5-4 with TRBJ2-3, with TRBD1 as a possible D gene (5 bases). Trimming removed 3 bases from V and 2 bases from J, with 13 bases in between. CDR3 length equals 15 residues. Germline V gene lookup returns CDR1 SGHNT and CDR2 YYREEE (reference sequence). The CDR3 DNA reads TGTGCCAGCAGCTCCGATAGGGGATACACAGATACGCAGTATTTT. It yields the protein CASSSDRGYTDTQYF.

The chain couples TRBV9 to TRBJ2-2; D is uncertain. The CDR3 has 14 residues. The V gene's germline CDR1 is SGDLS and CDR2 YYNGEE. V lost 0 bases to trimming and J lost 5 bases, with 8 bases between them. For the CDR3, the DNA is TGTGCCAGCAGCGTAGCGGTAATGACCGGGGAGCTGTTTTTT. Translation gives CASSVAVMTGELFF.

This chain uses TRBV10-3 with TRBJ2-7, with TRBD1 matching over 11 bases. The CDR3 sequence is 14 residues long. V lost 7 bases and J lost 3; bases outside the gene matches: 5. Germline values: CDR1 ENHRY, CDR2 SYGVKD. Here the CDR3 reads CAITRTGGNYEQYF. The DNA of the CDR3 is TGTGCCATCACCAGGACAGGGGGCAACTACGAGCAGTACTTC.

The chain combines TRBV5-1 with TRBJ1-6; 8 bases align to TRBD1. From germline, CDR1 is SGHRS and CDR2 YFSETQ. The junction had 3 bases not matched to a gene; V was cut back by 0 bases and J by 7 bases. The CDR3 extends over 15 amino acids. CDR3 sequence reads: CASSLDRTGNSPLHF. Written as DNA, the CDR3 is TGCGCCAGCAGCTTGGACAGGACAGGGAATTCACCCCTCCACTTT. The full variable domain, its missing parts supplied by reference TRBV5-1 and TRBJ1-6, is KAGVTQTPRYLIKTRGQQVTLSCSPISGHRSVSWYQQTPGQGLQFLFEYFSETQRNKGNFPGRFSGRQFSNSRSEMNVSTLELGDSALYLCASSLDRTGNSPLHFGNGTRLTVT.